Given below is one TCR beta chain in context. Its antigen is not known. This record comes from a study of T-cell reconstitution after alpha-beta-depleted transplantation in children. Study-wide results and limits: Several hundred rapidly expanded clones from non-depleted graft cells reportedly supplied alpha-beta T cells about two months post-transplant. T cells produced anew were the main source of T-cell counts and diversity one year after transplant. Several patients had high TCRbeta diversity at day 60; it came from surviving recipient T cells and thymic progenitors.

Germline loops: CDR1 DFQATT, CDR2 SNEGSKA (reference sequence). This CDR3 contains 17 residues. V shed 3 bases and J shed 0 bases, with 19 bases lying between them. Preparing the TCRbeta library involved the use of unique molecular identifiers. MiXCR, run by TCRdb on the PCR reads, gives a single entry per CDR3 protein. The sample lists about 1,000,000 distinct CDR3 sequences; under 30% were seen once. V usage is TRBV20-1 and J usage is TRBJ2-3, with D maybe TRBD2 (7 bases). The TCR comes from a boy in the first two years of life who had a stem cell transplant for SCID, so the T cells may come from the graft donor. This specimen consisted of PBMCs, mostly from graft donor cells, obtained 360 days after TCRalphabeta/CD19-depleted stem cell transplant. The CDR3 reads CSASSLGGAPSTDTQYF. Written as DNA, the CDR3 is TGCAGTGCTAGCAGTTTAGGGGGGGCGCCGAGCACAGATACGCAGTATTTT.